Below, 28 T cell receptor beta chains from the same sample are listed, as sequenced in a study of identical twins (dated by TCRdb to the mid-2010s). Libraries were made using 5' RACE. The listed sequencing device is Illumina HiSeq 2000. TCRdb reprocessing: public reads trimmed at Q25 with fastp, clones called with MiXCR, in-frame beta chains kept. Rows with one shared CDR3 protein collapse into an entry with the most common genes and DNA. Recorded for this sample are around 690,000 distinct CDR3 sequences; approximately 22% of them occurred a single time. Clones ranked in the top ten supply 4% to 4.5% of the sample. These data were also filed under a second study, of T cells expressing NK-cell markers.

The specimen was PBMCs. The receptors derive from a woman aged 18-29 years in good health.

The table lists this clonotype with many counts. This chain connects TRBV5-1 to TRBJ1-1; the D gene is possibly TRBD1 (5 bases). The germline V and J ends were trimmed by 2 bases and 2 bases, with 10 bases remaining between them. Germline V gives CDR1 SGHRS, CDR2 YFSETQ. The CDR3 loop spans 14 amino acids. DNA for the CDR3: TGCGCCAGCAGCTTATGGGACGGAAACACTGAAGCTTTCTTT. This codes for CASSLWDGNTEAFF.

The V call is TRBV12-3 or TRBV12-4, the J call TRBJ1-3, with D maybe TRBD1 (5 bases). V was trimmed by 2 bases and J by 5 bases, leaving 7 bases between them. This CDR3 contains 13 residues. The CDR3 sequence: CASSLQGRNTIYF. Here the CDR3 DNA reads TGTGCCAGCAGTTTACAGGGACGAAACACCATATATTTT.

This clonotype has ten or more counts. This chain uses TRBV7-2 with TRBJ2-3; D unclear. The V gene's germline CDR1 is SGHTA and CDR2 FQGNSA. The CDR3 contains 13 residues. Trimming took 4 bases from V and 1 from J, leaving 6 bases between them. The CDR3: CASSSRGTDTQYF. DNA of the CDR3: TGTGCCAGCAGCTCCCGGGGCACAGATACGCAGTATTTT.

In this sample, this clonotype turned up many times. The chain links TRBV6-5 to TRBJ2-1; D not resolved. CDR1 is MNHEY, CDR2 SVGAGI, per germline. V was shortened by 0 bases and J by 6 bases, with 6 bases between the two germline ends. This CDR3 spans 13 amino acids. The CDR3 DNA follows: TGTGCCAGCAGTTACTCTGGGGTCAATGAGCAGTTCTTC. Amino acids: CASSYSGVNEQFF.

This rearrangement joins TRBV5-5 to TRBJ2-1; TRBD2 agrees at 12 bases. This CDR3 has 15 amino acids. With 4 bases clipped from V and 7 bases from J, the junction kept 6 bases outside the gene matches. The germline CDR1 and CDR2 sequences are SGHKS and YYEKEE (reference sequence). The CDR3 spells CASSEWTSGKNEQFF. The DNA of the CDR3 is TGTGCCAGCAGCGAGTGGACTAGCGGGAAGAATGAGCAGTTCTTC.

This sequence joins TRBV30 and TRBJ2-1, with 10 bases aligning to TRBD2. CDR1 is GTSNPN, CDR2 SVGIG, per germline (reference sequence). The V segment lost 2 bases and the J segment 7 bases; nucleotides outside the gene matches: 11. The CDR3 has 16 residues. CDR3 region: CAWSSLSGRAGNEQFF. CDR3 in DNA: TGTGCCTGGAGTTCCCTAAGCGGGAGGGCCGGAAATGAGCAGTTCTTC.

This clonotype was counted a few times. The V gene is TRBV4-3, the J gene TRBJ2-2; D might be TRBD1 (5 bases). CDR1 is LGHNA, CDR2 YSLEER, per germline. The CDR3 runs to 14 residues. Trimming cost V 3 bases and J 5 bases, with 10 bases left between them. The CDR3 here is CASSHGHGTGELFF. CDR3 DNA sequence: TGCGCCAGCAGCCATGGACATGGGACCGGGGAGCTGTTTTTT.

Here the CDR3 reads CASSLGAWTYF. In DNA, the CDR3 is TGCGCCAGCAGCTTGGGCGCGTGGACGTACTTC. This chain joins TRBV5-1 and TRBJ2-7; no firm D call. Germline-derived CDR1 and CDR2 are SGHRS and YFSETQ. V shed 0 bases and J shed 12 bases, with 10 bases lying between them. This CDR3 spans 11 amino acids.

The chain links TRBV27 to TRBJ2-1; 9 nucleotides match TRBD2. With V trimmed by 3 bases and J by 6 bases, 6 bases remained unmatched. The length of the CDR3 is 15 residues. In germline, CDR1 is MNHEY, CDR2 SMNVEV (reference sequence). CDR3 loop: CASSFQGLASNEQFF. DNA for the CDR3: TGTGCCAGCAGTTTTCAGGGACTAGCATCCAATGAGCAGTTCTTC.

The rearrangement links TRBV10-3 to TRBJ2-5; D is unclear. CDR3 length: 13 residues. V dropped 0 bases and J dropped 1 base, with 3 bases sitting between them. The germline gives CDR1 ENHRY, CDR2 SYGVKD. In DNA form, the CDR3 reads TGTGCCATCAGTGAGTCTGTCCAAGAGACCCAGTACTTC. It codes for CAISESVQETQYF.

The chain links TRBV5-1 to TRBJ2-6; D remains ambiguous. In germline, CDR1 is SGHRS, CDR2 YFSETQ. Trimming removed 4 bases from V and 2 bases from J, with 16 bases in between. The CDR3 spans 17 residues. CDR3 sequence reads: CASSLRLPGPGANVLTF. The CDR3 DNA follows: TGCGCCAGCAGCCTCCGACTCCCAGGCCCTGGGGCCAACGTCCTGACTTTC.

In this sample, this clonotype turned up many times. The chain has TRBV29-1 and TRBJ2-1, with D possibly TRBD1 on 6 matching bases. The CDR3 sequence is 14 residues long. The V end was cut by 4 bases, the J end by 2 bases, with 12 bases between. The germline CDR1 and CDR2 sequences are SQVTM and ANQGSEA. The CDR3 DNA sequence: TGCAGCGTTGGGTTCAGGGGAGCCTACAATGAGCAGTTCTTC. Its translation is CSVGFRGAYNEQFF.

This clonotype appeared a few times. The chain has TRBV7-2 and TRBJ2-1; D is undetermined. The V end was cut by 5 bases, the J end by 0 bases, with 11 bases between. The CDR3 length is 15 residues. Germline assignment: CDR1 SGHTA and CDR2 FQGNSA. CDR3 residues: CASSPRSFSYNEQFF. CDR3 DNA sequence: TGTGCCAGCAGCCCCCGCTCTTTCTCCTACAATGAGCAGTTCTTC. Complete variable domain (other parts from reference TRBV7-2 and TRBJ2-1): GAGVSQSPSNKVTEKGKDVELRCDPISGHTALYWYRQSLGQGLEFLIYFQGNSAPDKSGLPSDRFSAERTGGSVSTLTIQRTQQEDSAVYLCASSPRSFSYNEQFFGPGTRLTVL.

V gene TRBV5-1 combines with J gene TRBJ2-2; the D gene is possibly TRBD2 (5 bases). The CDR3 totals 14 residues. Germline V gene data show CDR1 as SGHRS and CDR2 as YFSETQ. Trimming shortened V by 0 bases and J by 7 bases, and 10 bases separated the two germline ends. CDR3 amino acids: CASSLGREGGELFF. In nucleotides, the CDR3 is TGCGCCAGCAGCTTGGGTCGGGAAGGCGGGGAGCTGTTTTTT.

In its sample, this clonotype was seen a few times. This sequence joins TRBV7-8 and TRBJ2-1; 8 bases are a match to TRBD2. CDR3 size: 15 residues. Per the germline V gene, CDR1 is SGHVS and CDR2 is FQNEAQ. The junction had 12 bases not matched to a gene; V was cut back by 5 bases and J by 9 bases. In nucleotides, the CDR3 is TGTGCCAGCAGCCCCGAAACGGGGGGGCGGGCTGAGCAGTTCTTC. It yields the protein CASSPETGGRAEQFF. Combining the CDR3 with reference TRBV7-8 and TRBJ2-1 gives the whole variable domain GAGVSQSPRYKVAKRGQDVALRCDPISGHVSLFWYQQALGQGPEFLTYFQNEAQLDKSGLPSDRFFAERPEGSVSTLKIQRTQQEDSAVYLCASSPETGGRAEQFFGPGTRLTVL.

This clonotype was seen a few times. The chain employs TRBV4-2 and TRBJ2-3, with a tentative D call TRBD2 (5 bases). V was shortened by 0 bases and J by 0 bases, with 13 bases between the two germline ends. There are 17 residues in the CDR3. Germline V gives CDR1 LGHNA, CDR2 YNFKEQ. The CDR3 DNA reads TGTGCCAGCAGCCAAGATGGCGGGTATCAGAGCACAGATACGCAGTATTTT. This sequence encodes CASSQDGGYQSTDTQYF.

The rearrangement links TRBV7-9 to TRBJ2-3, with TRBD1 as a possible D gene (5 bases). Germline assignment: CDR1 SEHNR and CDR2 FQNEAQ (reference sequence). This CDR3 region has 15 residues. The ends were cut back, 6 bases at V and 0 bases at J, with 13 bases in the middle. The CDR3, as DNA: TGTGCCAGCAGGAAGGGGTGGTCTAGCACAGATACGCAGTATTTT. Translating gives CASRKGWSSTDTQYF.

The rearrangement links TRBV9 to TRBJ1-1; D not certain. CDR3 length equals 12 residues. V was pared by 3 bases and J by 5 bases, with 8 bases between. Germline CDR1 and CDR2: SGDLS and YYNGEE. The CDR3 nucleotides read TGTGCCAGCAGCGCGCTTACTACTGAAGCTTTCTTT. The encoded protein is CASSALTTEAFF.

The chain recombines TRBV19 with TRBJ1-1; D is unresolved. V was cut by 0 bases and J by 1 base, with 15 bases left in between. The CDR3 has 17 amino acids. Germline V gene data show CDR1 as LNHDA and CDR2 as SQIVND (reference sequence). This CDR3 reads CASSIDGRYAGNTEAFF. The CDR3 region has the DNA TGTGCCAGTAGTATAGATGGCAGATATGCAGGGAACACTGAAGCTTTCTTT.

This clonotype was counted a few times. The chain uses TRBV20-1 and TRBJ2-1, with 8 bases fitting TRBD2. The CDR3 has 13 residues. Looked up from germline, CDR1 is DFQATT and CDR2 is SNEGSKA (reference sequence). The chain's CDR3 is CTVRLAGTHEQFF. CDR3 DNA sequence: TGCACTGTACGTCTAGCGGGTACGCATGAGCAGTTCTTC.

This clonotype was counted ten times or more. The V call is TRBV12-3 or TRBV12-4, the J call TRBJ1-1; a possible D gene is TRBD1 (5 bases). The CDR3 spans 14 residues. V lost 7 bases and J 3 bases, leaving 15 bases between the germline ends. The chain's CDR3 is CASKDRGRDTEAFF. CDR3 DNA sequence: TGTGCCAGCAAAGACAGAGGGCGAGACACTGAAGCTTTCTTT.

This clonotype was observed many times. CDR3 bases: TGTGCCAGCAGACAGCGACAGGGGAAGTGGTACGAGCAGTACTTC. As protein: CASRQRQGKWYEQYF. This chain uses TRBV3-1 with TRBJ2-7; 8 nucleotides line up with TRBD1. This CDR3 contains 15 residues. Germline V lookup: CDR1 LGHDT, CDR2 YNNKEL (reference sequence). V lost 6 bases, J lost 4 bases, and 11 bases stayed unmatched.

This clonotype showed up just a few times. This CDR3 is CASSFRLAGLHEQFF. The CDR3 DNA sequence: TGTGCCAGCAGTTTTCGACTAGCGGGATTGCACGAGCAGTTCTTC. The chain couples TRBV12-3 or TRBV12-4 to TRBJ2-1; 11 bases match TRBD2. The CDR3 has 15 amino acids. J gave up 10 bases and V 3 bases, and 8 bases lay outside the gene matches.

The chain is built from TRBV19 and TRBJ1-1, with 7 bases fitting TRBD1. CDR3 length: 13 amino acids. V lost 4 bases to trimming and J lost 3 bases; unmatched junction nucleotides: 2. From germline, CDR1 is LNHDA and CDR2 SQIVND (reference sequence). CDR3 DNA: TGTGCCAGTAGTACCAGGGGGGACACTGAAGCTTTCTTT. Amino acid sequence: CASSTRGDTEAFF.

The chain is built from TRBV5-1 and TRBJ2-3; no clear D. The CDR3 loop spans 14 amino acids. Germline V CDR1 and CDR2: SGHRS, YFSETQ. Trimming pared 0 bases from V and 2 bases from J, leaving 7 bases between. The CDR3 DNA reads TGCGCCAGCAGCTTGGCTAGGGACACAGATACGCAGTATTTT. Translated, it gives CASSLARDTDTQYF.

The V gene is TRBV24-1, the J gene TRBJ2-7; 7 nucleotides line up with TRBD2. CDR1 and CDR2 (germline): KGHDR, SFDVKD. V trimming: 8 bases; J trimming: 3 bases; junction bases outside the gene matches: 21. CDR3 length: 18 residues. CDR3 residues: CATTRSGVRGLQNYEQYF. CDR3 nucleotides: TGTGCCACCACGCGGAGCGGGGTCCGGGGCCTCCAGAACTACGAGCAGTACTTC.

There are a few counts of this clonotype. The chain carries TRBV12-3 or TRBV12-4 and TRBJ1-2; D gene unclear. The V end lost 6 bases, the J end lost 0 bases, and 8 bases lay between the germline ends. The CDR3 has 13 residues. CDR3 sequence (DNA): TGTGCCAGCAGAGCGATAGCTAACTATGGCTACACCTTC. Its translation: CASRAIANYGYTF.

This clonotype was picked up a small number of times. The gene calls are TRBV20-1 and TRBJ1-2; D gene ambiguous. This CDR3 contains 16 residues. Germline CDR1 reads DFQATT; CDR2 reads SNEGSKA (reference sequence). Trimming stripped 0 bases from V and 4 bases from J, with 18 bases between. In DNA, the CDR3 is TGCAGTGCTAGAGATCTTAACGGGGTAGGCGCCTATGGCTACACCTTC. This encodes CSARDLNGVGAYGYTF.